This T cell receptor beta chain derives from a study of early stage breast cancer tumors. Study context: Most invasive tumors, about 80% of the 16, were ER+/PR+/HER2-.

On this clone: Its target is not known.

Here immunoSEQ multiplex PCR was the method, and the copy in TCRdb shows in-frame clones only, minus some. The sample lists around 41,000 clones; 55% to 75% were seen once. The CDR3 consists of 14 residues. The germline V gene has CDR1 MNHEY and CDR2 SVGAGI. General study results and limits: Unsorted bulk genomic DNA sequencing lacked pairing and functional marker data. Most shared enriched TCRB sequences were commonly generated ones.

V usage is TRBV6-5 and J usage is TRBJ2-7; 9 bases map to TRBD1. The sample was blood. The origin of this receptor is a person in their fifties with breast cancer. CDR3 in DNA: TGCGCCAGCAGTGAGCGGGACAGGGACTACGAGCAGTACGTC. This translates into CASSERDRDYEQYV.